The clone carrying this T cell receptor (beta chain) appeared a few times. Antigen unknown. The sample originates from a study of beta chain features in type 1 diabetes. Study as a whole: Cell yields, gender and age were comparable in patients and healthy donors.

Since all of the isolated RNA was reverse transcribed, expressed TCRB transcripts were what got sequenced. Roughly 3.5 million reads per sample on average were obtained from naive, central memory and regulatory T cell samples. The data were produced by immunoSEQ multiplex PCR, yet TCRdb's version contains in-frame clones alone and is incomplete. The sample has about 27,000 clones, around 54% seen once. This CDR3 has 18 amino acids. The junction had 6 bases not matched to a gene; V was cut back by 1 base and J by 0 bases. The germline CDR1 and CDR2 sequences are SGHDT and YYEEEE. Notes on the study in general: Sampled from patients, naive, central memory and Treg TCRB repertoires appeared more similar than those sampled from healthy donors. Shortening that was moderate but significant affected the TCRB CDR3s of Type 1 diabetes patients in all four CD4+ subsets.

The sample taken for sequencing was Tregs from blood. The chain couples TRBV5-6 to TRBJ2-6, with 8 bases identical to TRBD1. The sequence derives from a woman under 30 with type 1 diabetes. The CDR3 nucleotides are TGTGCCAGCAGCTTGTTCCAGGGGGCGAGCTCTGGGGCCAACGTCCTGACTTTC. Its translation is CASSLFQGASSGANVLTF.